The rows below give T cell receptor beta chains drawn from one sample of a study of blood T cell repertoires in COVID-19. The assay was immunoSEQ multiplex PCR, and TCRdb's table has in-frame clones only and misses some. The sample records 200,000 to 250,000 clones, about 78% being singletons. The specimen was peripheral blood. These receptors all stem from a woman aged 70 to 79 with acute or convalescent COVID-19. CDR3s include the opening cysteine and the closing phenylalanine or tryptophan. Fields, in order: J gene, V gene, CDR3 protein.

j_gene: TRBJ1-2; v_gene: TRBV19; CDR3aa: CASDRGNYGYTF
j_gene: TRBJ2-1; v_gene: TRBV4-3; CDR3aa: CASSQGRLAEQFF
j_gene: TRBJ2-3; v_gene: TRBV5-1; CDR3aa: CASTLAGGYTDTQYF
j_gene: TRBJ2-3; v_gene: TRBV6-2/TRBV6-3; CDR3aa: CASSYFLLTDTQYF
j_gene: TRBJ2-1; v_gene: TRBV2; CDR3aa: CASSGGTTNNEQFF
j_gene: TRBJ1-2; v_gene: TRBV29-1; CDR3aa: CSVEQGYSYGYTF
j_gene: TRBJ1-2; v_gene: TRBV2; CDR3aa: CASGRRGGYGYTF
j_gene: TRBJ2-1; v_gene: TRBV19; CDR3aa: CASSTGAHNEQFF
j_gene: TRBJ2-5; v_gene: TRBV5-1; CDR3aa: CASSLEPSGQETQYF
j_gene: TRBJ2-1; v_gene: TRBV9; CDR3aa: CASSAQGSSYNEQFF
j_gene: TRBJ2-5; v_gene: TRBV27; CDR3aa: CASGTIAGGPETQYF
j_gene: TRBJ1-4; v_gene: TRBV20-1; CDR3aa: CSASRTEDEKLFF
j_gene: TRBJ2-2; v_gene: TRBV7-8; CDR3aa: CASSQDRNTGELFF
j_gene: TRBJ2-2; v_gene: TRBV5-6; CDR3aa: CASSYYKDAVNTGELFF
j_gene: TRBJ2-7; v_gene: TRBV9; CDR3aa: CASSPEEGLGSSYEQYF
j_gene: TRBJ1-2; v_gene: TRBV6-1; CDR3aa: CASSEGTGYQANYGYTF
j_gene: TRBJ1-2; v_gene: TRBV11-2; CDR3aa: CASSDEWRQPFNYGYTF
j_gene: TRBJ1-1; v_gene: TRBV20-1; CDR3aa: CSASFGGHEAFF
j_gene: TRBJ2-2; v_gene: TRBV7-3; CDR3aa: CASSIDRGASGELFF
j_gene: TRBJ2-7; v_gene: TRBV7-9; CDR3aa: CASSQDSHEQYF
j_gene: TRBJ2-2; v_gene: TRBV27; CDR3aa: CASSLRGGELFF
j_gene: TRBJ1-2; v_gene: TRBV18; CDR3aa: CASSPPGPNYGYTF
j_gene: TRBJ2-7; v_gene: TRBV30; CDR3aa: CAWTSGGASQYF
j_gene: TRBJ2-5; v_gene: TRBV2; CDR3aa: CASSDITSGGIQYF
j_gene: TRBJ2-1; v_gene: TRBV9; CDR3aa: CASSVVGQYNEQFF
j_gene: TRBJ1-1; v_gene: TRBV29-1; CDR3aa: CSVERGSNTEAFF
j_gene: TRBJ2-3; v_gene: TRBV5-1; CDR3aa: CASSDLITGGAADTQYF
j_gene: TRBJ2-7; v_gene: TRBV9; CDR3aa: CASSTLGGRIDEQYF
j_gene: TRBJ2-2; v_gene: TRBV11-2; CDR3aa: CASSLVAGDRTGELFF
j_gene: TRBJ2-5; v_gene: TRBV6-2/TRBV6-3; CDR3aa: CASSLWATSGGQETQYF
j_gene: TRBJ1-2; v_gene: TRBV5-1; CDR3aa: CASSSNRQGREVYGYTF
j_gene: TRBJ2-5; v_gene: TRBV3-1/TRBV3-2; CDR3aa: CASSPWDRGRQETQYF
j_gene: TRBJ1-4; v_gene: TRBV6-1; CDR3aa: CASSETPGSTNEKLFF
j_gene: TRBJ1-1; v_gene: TRBV5-5; CDR3aa: CASSFDRYTEAFF
j_gene: TRBJ2-5; v_gene: TRBV5-6; CDR3aa: CASSFKGRGTQYF
j_gene: TRBJ2-1; v_gene: TRBV2; CDR3aa: CASKAASANNEQFF
j_gene: TRBJ2-7; v_gene: TRBV11-2; CDR3aa: CASSLEGSFYEQYF
j_gene: TRBJ2-7; v_gene: TRBV18; CDR3aa: CASSRKTRQGGSYEQYF
j_gene: TRBJ2-2; v_gene: TRBV10-3; CDR3aa: CAISEVSGTTNTGELFF
j_gene: TRBJ1-2; v_gene: TRBV5-1; CDR3aa: CASSSDGYRSASNYGYTF
j_gene: TRBJ1-1; v_gene: TRBV7-2; CDR3aa: CASSLSQGASTEAFF
j_gene: TRBJ2-7; v_gene: TRBV30; CDR3aa: CAWTRPGQTYEQYF
j_gene: TRBJ1-1; v_gene: TRBV5-6; CDR3aa: CASSLEGVGLREAFF
j_gene: TRBJ2-6; v_gene: TRBV21-1; CDR3aa: CASSKPGQGAPGANVLTF
j_gene: TRBJ2-2; v_gene: TRBV7-2; CDR3aa: CASSLVGRMNTGELFF
j_gene: TRBJ2-2; v_gene: TRBV5-1; CDR3aa: CASSSTGDGTGELFF